These 9 T cell receptor beta chains were sequenced from one sample in a study of blood T cell repertoires in COVID-19. Assay: immunoSEQ multiplex PCR; the TCRdb copy retains only in-frame clones and omits some. The sample has 30,000 to 45,000 clones; about 91% are singletons. Sequenced input: peripheral blood. Every receptor here comes from a woman in her seventies with active COVID-19.

The V call is TRBV7-3, the J call TRBJ2-1; TRBD2 matches at 10 bases. This CDR3 region has 16 residues. With 2 bases clipped from V and 3 bases from J, the junction kept 4 bases outside the gene matches. The germline V gene has CDR1 SGHTA and CDR2 FQGTGA. The CDR3 coding sequence is TGTGCCAGCAGCTTAGTAGCGGGGGGCCACTACAATGAGCAGTTCTTC. Encoded protein: CASSLVAGGHYNEQFF.

This rearrangement joins TRBV30 to TRBJ1-1; D uncertain. The CDR3 consists of 13 residues. Germline CDR1 and CDR2: GTSNPN and SVGIG (reference sequence). V lost 3 bases and J lost 5, with 13 bases in between. The CDR3 DNA reads as TGTGCCTGGAGGAGGGAACCAGAAACTGAAGCTTTCTTT. It encodes CAWRREPETEAFF.

In this sample, this clone turned up once. The chain joins TRBV5-3 to TRBJ2-1; 7 positions agree with TRBD2. TRBV5-3 is flagged as an ORF with uncertain function. This CDR3 has 22 residues. The trim removed 4 bases at V and 7 bases at J, leaving 32 bases unmatched. The CDR3 reads CARSHDRSPSLLAAYVANEQFF. The CDR3 DNA reads TGTGCCAGAAGCCATGACAGAAGCCCGAGCTTGCTAGCGGCTTATGTTGCGAATGAGCAGTTCTTC.

V usage is TRBV11-3 and J usage is TRBJ2-5; D unresolved. CDR3 length equals 14 residues. Germline CDR1 and CDR2: SGHNT and YENEEA. The germline V and J ends were trimmed by 1 base and 1 base, with 7 bases remaining between them. The CDR3 DNA reads TGTGCCAGCAGCTTAGTGTCCAGCCAAGAGACCCAGTACTTC. It is translated as CASSLVSSQETQYF.

The genes are TRBV7-9 and TRBJ1-3; a possible D gene is TRBD1 (6 bases). Germline lookup yields CDR1 SEHNR and CDR2 FQNEAQ (reference sequence). With 2 bases removed from V and 0 bases from J, the gap between germline ends came to 17 bases. The CDR3 is 18 amino acids. The DNA for the CDR3 is TGTGCCAGCAGCTTATCGGGTTCAGGGGTCGCCTCTGGAAACACCATATATTTT. This codes for CASSLSGSGVASGNTIYF.

This clone occurred a few times. CDR3 coding DNA: TGCGCCAGCAGCCAAACTAGCTCAAGCTCCTACGAGCAGTACTTC. Protein sequence: CASSQTSSSSYEQYF. V usage is TRBV4-1 and J usage is TRBJ2-7, with D possibly being TRBD2 (6 bases). This CDR3 has 15 residues. Trimming removed 2 bases from V and 0 bases from J, with 11 bases in between. CDR1 is MGHRA and CDR2 is YSYEKL in the germline V gene.

This clone has only one observation. This chain joins TRBV7-9 and TRBJ2-3; a possible D gene is TRBD1 (6 bases). Trimming stripped 1 base from V and 3 bases from J, with 14 bases between. Germline V gene sequence: CDR1 SEHNR, CDR2 FQNEAQ (reference sequence). The CDR3 has 16 residues. The CDR3 region is CASSLGQGKETDTQYF. CDR3 DNA sequence: TGTGCCAGCAGCTTAGGGCAGGGGAAAGAGACAGATACGCAGTATTTT.

The chain recombines TRBV28 with TRBJ1-4; D gene ambiguous. The germline V gene has CDR1 MDHEN and CDR2 SYDVKM. Trimming removed 5 bases at V and 0 bases at J, with 10 bases between. The CDR3 covers 15 residues. The CDR3 bases are TGTGCCAGCAGTCCCCAAATTGCAACTAATGAAAAACTGTTTTTT. It yields the protein CASSPQIATNEKLFF.

The V and J genes are TRBV3-1 (or the pseudogene TRBV3-2) and TRBJ1-2; D unclear. From germline, CDR1 is LGHDT and CDR2 YNNKEL (reference sequence). V was cut by 0 bases and J by 4 bases, with 12 bases left in between. This CDR3 has 15 amino acids. The CDR3 DNA is TGTGCCAGCAGCCAAGAGTGGGAGGATCTCTATGGCTACACCTTC. Translation gives CASSQEWEDLYGYTF.